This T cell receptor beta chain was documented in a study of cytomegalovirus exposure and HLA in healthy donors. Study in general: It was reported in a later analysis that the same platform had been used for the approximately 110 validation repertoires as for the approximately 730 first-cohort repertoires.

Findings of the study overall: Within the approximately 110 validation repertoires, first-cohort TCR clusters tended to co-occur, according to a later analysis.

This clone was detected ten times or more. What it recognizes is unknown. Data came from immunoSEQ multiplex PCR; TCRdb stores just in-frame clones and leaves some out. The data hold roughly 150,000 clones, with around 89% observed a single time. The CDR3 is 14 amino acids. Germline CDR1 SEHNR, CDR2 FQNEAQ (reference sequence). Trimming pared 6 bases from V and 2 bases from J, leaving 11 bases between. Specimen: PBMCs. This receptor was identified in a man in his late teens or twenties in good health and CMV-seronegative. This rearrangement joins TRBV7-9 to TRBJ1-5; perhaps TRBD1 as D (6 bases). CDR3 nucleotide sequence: TGTGCCAGCAGTAAGGGGGAAGGCAATCAGCCCCAGCATTTT. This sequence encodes CASSKGEGNQPQHF.